A selection of T cell receptor beta chains follows, all from one sample in a study of beta chain features in type 1 diabetes. The assay was immunoSEQ multiplex PCR, and TCRdb's table has in-frame clones only and misses some. Of around 130,000 clones in the sample, roughly 10% were seen once. Sequencing was performed on central memory CD4+ T cells from blood. The receptors derive from a man younger than 40 with type 1 diabetes. Each CDR3 is given with its conserved first and last residue. A D gene is named only where the DNA matches it firmly. Some rows have no size entry. The others give once, few or many, or a class for an expanded clone.

>NA|TRBV2|TRBD2|TRBJ2-7
CASSGRAGGTDEQYF
TGTGCCAGCAGTGGTAGGGCGGGGGGCACCGACGAGCAGTACTTC
>NA|TRBV7-2|NA|TRBJ1-2
CASSPWQGSYGYTF
TGTGCCAGCAGCCCGTGGCAGGGCAGCTATGGCTACACCTTC
>NA|TRBV4-2|NA|TRBJ2-7
CASSQTGTSTYEQYF
TGTGCCAGCAGCCAAACCGGGACAAGTACCTACGAGCAGTACTTC
>few|TRBV9|NA|TRBJ2-6
CASRGGASGANVLTF
TGTGCCAGCCGTGGAGGGGCCTCTGGGGCCAACGTCCTGACTTTC
>few|TRBV9|NA|TRBJ2-3
CASSLSTDTQYF
TGTGCCAGCAGCCTCAGCACAGATACGCAGTATTTT
>few|TRBV2|TRBD2|TRBJ2-5
CASDPNGGEETQYF
TGTGCCAGCGACCCCAACGGGGGGGAGGAGACCCAGTACTTC
>few|TRBV11-2|NA|TRBJ2-3
CASSLGVTETDTQYF
TGTGCCAGCAGCTTAGGGGTGACAGAGACAGATACGCAGTATTTT
>NA|TRBV5-6|NA|TRBJ2-6
CASSVTGEGLGANVLTF
TGTGCCAGCAGCGTGACAGGGGAGGGACTTGGGGCCAACGTCCTGACTTTC
>few|TRBV2|NA|TRBJ2-3
CASRAIAVTVYF
TGTGCCAGCAGAGCGATAGCGGTTACCGTATATTTT
>NA|TRBV29-1|TRBD1|TRBJ2-3
CSVDVRQGALPDTQYF
TGCAGCGTTGATGTGCGACAGGGGGCGCTGCCAGATACGCAGTATTTT
>NA|TRBV30|NA|TRBJ2-1
CAWSPRVGEQFF
TGTGCCTGGAGTCCTCGGGTGGGTGAGCAGTTCTTC
>NA|TRBV10-3|TRBD2|TRBJ2-3
CAISSTSEVADTQYF
TGTGCCATCAGCTCAACTAGCGAGGTTGCAGATACGCAGTATTTT
>NA|TRBV2|NA|TRBJ1-1
CASSPQGINTEAFF
TGTGCCAGCAGTCCTCAGGGTATTAACACTGAAGCTTTCTTT
>NA|TRBV5-1|NA|TRBJ1-4
CASSLVTGSNEKLFF
TGCGCCAGCAGCTTGGTAACAGGGTCTAATGAAAAACTGTTTTTT
>few|TRBV4-3|TRBD2|TRBJ2-3
CASSASGFPDTQYF
TGCGCCAGCAGCGCTAGCGGGTTTCCCGATACGCAGTATTTT
>few|TRBV5-1|TRBD1|TRBJ1-4
CASSSGQGRVSDEKLFF
TGCGCCAGCAGCTCAGGACAGGGACGGGTATCAGATGAAAAACTGTTTTTT